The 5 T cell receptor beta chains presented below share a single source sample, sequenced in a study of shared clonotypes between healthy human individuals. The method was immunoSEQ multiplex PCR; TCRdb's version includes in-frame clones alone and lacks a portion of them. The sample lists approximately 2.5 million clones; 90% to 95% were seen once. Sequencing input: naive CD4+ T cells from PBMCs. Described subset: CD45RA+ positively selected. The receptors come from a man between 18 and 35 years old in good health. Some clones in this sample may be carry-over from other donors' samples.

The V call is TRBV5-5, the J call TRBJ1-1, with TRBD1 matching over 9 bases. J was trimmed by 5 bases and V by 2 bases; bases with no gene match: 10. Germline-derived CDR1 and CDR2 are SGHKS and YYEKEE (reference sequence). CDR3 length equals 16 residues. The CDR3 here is CASSFGLQGAPTEAFF. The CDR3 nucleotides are TGTGCCAGCAGCTTTGGACTACAGGGGGCGCCTACTGAAGCTTTCTTT.

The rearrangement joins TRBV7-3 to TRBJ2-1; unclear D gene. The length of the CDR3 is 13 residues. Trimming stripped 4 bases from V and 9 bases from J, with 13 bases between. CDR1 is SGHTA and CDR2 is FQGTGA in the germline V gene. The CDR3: CASSSRRGTEQFF. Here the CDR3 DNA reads TGTGCCAGCAGCTCGAGGAGAGGCACTGAGCAGTTCTTC. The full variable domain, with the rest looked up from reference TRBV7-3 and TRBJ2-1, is GAGVSQTPSNKVTEKGKYVELRCDPISGHTALYWYRQSLGQGPEFLIYFQGTGAADDSGLPNDRFFAVRPEGSVSTLKIQRTERGDSAVYLCASSSRRGTEQFFGPGTRLTVL.

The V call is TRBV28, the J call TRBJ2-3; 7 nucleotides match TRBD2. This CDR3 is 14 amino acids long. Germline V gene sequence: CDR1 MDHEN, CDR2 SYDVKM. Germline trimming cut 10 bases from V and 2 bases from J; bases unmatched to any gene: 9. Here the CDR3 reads CATAGEGPTDTQYF. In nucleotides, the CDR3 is TGTGCCACCGCGGGGGAGGGCCCCACAGATACGCAGTATTTT.

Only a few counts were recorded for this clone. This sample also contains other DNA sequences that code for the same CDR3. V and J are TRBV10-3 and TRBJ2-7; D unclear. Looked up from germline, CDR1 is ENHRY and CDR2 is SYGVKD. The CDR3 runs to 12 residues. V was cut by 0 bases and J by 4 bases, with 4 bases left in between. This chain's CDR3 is CAISESRYEQYF. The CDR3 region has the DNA TGTGCCATCAGTGAGTCACGGTACGAGCAGTACTTC.

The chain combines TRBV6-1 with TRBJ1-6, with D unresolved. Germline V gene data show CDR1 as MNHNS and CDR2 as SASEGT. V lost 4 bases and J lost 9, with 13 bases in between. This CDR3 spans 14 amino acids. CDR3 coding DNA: TGTGCCAGCAGTGGGCGGCCTTCGGGTTCACCCCTCCACTTT. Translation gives CASSGRPSGSPLHF.